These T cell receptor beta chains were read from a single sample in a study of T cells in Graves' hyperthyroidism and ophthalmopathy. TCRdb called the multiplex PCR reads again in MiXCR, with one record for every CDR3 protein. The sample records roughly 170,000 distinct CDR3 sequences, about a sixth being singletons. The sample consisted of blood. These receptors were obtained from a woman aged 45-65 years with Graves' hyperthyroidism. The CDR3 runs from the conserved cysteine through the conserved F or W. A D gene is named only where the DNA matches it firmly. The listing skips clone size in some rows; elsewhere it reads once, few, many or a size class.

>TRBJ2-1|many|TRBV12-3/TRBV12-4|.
TGTGCCAGCAGTTTTGGAGACTATGAGCAGTTCTTC
CASSFGDYEQFF
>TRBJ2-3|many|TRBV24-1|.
TGTGCCACCAGTGACGAGTCAGATACGCAGTATTTT
CATSDESDTQYF
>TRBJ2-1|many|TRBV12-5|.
TGTGCTAGTGGTTTGGAGATTGTGGGGAGCTCCTACAATGAGCAGTTCTTC
CASGLEIVGSSYNEQFF
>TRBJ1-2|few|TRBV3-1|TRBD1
TGTGCCAGCAGCCAAGAGTGGGGCCGTGGACAGGGAATATATGGCTACACCTTC
CASSQEWGRGQGIYGYTF
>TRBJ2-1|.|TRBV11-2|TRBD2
TGTGCCAGCAGCACACTAGCGGGGGATTACAATGAGCAGTTCTTC
CASSTLAGDYNEQFF
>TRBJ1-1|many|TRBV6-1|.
TGTGCCAGCAGACTCCCCCAGGGTGGGAACACTGAAGCTTTCTTT
CASRLPQGGNTEAFF
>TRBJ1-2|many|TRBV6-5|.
TGTGCCAGCAGTTACGGGGGGCCCGACTATGGCTACACCTTC
CASSYGGPDYGYTF
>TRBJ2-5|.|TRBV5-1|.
TGCGCCAGCAGCTTCTCTCGGATTGGGGAGACCCAGTACTTC
CASSFSRIGETQYF
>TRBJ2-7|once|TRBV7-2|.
TGTGCCAGCAGCTTAGCCGGGTTCGAGCAGTACTTC
CASSLAGFEQYF
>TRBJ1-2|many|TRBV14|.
TGTGCCAGCAGCCAAGGGTCGTGGTATGGCTACACCTTC
CASSQGSWYGYTF
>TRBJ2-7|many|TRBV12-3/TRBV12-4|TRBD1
TGTGCCAGCAGTTACGGGACAGCGACCCGGTACGAGCAGTACTTC
CASSYGTATRYEQYF
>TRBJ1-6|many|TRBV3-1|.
TGTGCCAGCAGCCAAGGAGGCCCCAGGTCACCCCTCCACTTT
CASSQGGPRSPLHF
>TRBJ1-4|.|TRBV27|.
TGTGCCAGCGGTGAGGGGGGACGGCCAGAAAAACTGTTTTTT
CASGEGGRPEKLFF
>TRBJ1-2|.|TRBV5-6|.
TGTGCCAGCAGCTTCGATCTCTTTACAGGGAGGGGCTACACCTTC
CASSFDLFTGRGYTF
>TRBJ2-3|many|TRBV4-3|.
TGCGCCAGCAGCCCCCTGGGAGGTGTCACAGATACGCAGTATTTT
CASSPLGGVTDTQYF
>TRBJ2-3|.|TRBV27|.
TGTGCCAGCGTCAGTTCGCGGGGACGCACAGATACGCAGTATTTT
CASVSSRGRTDTQYF
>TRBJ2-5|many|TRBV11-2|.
TGTGCCAGCAGCTTAGGCAGTCAAGAGACCCAGTACTTC
CASSLGSQETQYF
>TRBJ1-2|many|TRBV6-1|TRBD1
TGTGCCAGCAGTTCCGCCCTACAGGGGGCGCAGGGCTATGGCTACACCTTC
CASSSALQGAQGYGYTF
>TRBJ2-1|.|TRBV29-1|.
TGCAGCGTTGAAGATGGGGCAGGGGGCGGGGGAAATGAGCAGTTCTTC
CSVEDGAGGGGNEQFF
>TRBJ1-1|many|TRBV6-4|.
TGTGCCAGCAGTGATAGAAGGGGCACTGAAGCTTTCTTT
CASSDRRGTEAFF
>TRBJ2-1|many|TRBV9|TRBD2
TGTGCCAGCAGCGTCACTAGCGGGGGAGCAAATGAGCAGTTCTTC
CASSVTSGGANEQFF
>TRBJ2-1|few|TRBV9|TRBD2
TGTGCCAGCAGCGTAGCGGGACTAGCGGGGGGGCCTACTGAGCAGTTCTTC
CASSVAGLAGGPTEQFF
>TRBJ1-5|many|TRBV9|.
TGTGCCAGCGATTCTGATCAGCCCCAGCATTTT
CASDSDQPQHF
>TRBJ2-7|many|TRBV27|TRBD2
TGTGCCAGCACCCGCATCGCGGGGGGCCTCGAGCAGTACTTC
CASTRIAGGLEQYF
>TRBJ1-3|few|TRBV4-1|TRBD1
TGCGCCAGCAGCCAGATTGAGGGGGCCGGAAACACCATATATTTT
CASSQIEGAGNTIYF
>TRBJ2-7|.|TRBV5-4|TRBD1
TGTGCCAGCAGCTTGGCGCATGAGACAGGGGGCCCCTCCTACGAGCAGTACTTC
CASSLAHETGGPSYEQYF
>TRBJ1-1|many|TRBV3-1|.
TGTGCCAGCAGCCAAGAGGTGGACACTGAAGCTTTCTTT
CASSQEVDTEAFF
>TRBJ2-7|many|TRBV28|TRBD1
TGTGCCAGCACTCCCCCGGGGACAGCTAACTACGAGCAGTACTTC
CASTPPGTANYEQYF
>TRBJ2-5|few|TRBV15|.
TGTGCCATTAGCGACTCAAAAGAGACCCAGTACTTC
CAISDSKETQYF
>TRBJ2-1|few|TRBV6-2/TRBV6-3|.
TGTGCCAGCGAGGGCCTTTTCTCCTACAATGAGCAGTTCTTC
CASEGLFSYNEQFF
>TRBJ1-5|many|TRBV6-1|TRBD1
TGTGCCAGCAGTGAAGCGGGACAGGTCGTTTTAAGGAGCAATCAGCCCCAGCATTTT
CASSEAGQVVLRSNQPQHF
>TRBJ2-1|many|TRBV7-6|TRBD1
TGTGCCAGCAGCTCCAGACCGCAGTTGGACAGGGGAAGAGGGGGCGAGAACTACAATGAGCAGTTCTTC
CASSSRPQLDRGRGGENYNEQFF
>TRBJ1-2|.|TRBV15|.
TGTGCCACCTCAAATGGGATCTATGGCTACACCTTC
CATSNGIYGYTF
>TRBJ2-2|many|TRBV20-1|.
TGCAGTGCAGCGAAATTGGGACATCCGATCAACACCGGGGAGCTGTTTTTT
CSAAKLGHPINTGELFF
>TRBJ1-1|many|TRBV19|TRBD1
TGTGCCAGTAGTATTATTTGGACAGGGGTTAGCACTGAAGCTTTCTTT
CASSIIWTGVSTEAFF
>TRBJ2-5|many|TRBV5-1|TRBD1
TGCGCCAGCAGCTTGGCCCCAACAGGGGCGGAAGAGACCCAGTACTTC
CASSLAPTGAEETQYF
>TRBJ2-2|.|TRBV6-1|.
TGTGCCAGCAGTGAATTGGCAGGGGCCGGGGAGCTGTTTTTT
CASSELAGAGELFF
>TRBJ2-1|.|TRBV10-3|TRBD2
TGTGCCATCAGTAGCCCTTGGCGGGGGGGCCAGGATGAGCAGTTCTTC
CAISSPWRGGQDEQFF
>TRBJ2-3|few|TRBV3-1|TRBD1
TGTGCCAGCAGCCAAGAGGGGACAGGGGGCGCAGATACGCAGTATTTT
CASSQEGTGGADTQYF
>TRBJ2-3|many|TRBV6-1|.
TGTGCCAGCAGCTCCTTGAGAGTCACAGATACGCAGTATTTT
CASSSLRVTDTQYF
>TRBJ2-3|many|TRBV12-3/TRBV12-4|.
TGTGCCAGCAGTACCGACAGTGTTGGCACAGATACGCAGTATTTT
CASSTDSVGTDTQYF
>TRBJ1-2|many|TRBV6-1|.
TGTGCCAGCAGTTCAGCGCGCGGGACAATTTATGGCTGGACCTTC
CASSSARGTIYGWTF
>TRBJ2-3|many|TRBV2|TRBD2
TGTGCCAGCAGCCAGACTAGCGGTTACACAGATACGCAGTATTTT
CASSQTSGYTDTQYF
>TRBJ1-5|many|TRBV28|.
TGTGCCAGCAGTTTGGGAGGACCCGTGACGGTGAGCAATCAGCCCCAGCATTTT
CASSLGGPVTVSNQPQHF
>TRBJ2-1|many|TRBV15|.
TGTGCCACCAGCAGAGCTCGGGGTTCCTACAATGAGCAGTTCTTC
CATSRARGSYNEQFF
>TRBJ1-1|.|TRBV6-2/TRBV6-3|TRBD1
TGTGCCAGCAGTTACTCGGATCGGACAGGGCTCACTGAAGCTTTCTTT
CASSYSDRTGLTEAFF
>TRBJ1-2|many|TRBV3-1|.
TGTGCCAGCAGCCTTACACAGGGAAAAGGCTACACCTTC
CASSLTQGKGYTF
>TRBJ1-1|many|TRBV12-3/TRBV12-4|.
TGTGCCAGCAGTTTAGCGAGGGGAGGTGAAGCTTTCTTT
CASSLARGGEAFF
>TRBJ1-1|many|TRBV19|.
TGTGCCAGTAGCGACGGGGCCTATCGTGAAGCTTTCTTT
CASSDGAYREAFF
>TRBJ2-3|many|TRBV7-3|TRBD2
TGTGCCAGCAGCTTAGCGGGGGAGATAGGTTCGCAGTATTTT
CASSLAGEIGSQYF